The 21 T cell receptor beta chains below come from one sample, sequenced in a study of CD4 T cells in relation to SARS-CoV-2 and coronaviruses (dated by TCRdb to the early 2020s). Their cognate antigens are unknown. The library was obtained by the immunoSEQ multiplex PCR assay. TCRdb took over this immuneACCESS table, retaining in-frame rearrangements with V and J assigned. Such tables are incomplete; in checked studies, under half of the missing clones stem from an unresolved V gene, and the remainder is unexplained. Counted in this sample were about 43,000 clones; 82% of them appeared once. The ten largest clones add up to more than 1.2% of the sample. Sequenced: naive CD4+ T cells from PBMCs, cultured in vitro. Read against the paper, the sample's cell subset or site label means: naive CD4+ T cells isolated by negative enrichment. All receptors come from an adult with COVID-19.

This clone was observed a few times. The V call is TRBV5-5, the J call TRBJ2-3; TRBD2 is a possible D gene (6 bases). Trimming cost V 1 base and J 0 bases, with 9 bases left between them. The V gene's germline CDR1 is SGHKS and CDR2 YYEKEE (reference sequence). The CDR3 has 15 amino acids. The CDR3 sequence is CASSLIGTSTDTQYF. The CDR3 nucleotides are TGTGCCAGCAGCTTGATCGGGACTAGCACAGATACGCAGTATTTT.

CDR3 DNA sequence: TGCGCCAGCAGCTTGGTTCGGGGCTTAGGAGAAGAGACCCAGTACTTC. It yields the protein CASSLVRGLGEETQYF. This chain links TRBV5-1 with TRBJ2-5, with D possibly being TRBD1 or TRBD2 (5 bases each). V lost 0 bases and J 3 bases, leaving 15 bases between the germline ends. This CDR3 has 16 amino acids. The germline gives CDR1 SGHRS, CDR2 YFSETQ. Full variable domain (missing parts from reference TRBV5-1 and TRBJ2-5): KAGVTQTPRYLIKTRGQQVTLSCSPISGHRSVSWYQQTPGQGLQFLFEYFSETQRNKGNFPGRFSGRQFSNSRSEMNVSTLELGDSALYLCASSLVRGLGEETQYFGPGTRLLVL.

V gene TRBV24-1 combines with J gene TRBJ1-2, with D tentatively TRBD1 (6 bases). Germline loops: CDR1 KGHDR, CDR2 SFDVKD. The CDR3 extends over 16 amino acids. V lost 3 bases to trimming and J lost 4 bases, with 17 bases between them. CDR3 sequence (DNA): TGTGCCACCAGTGATCCCGGGACAATCGATGTCTATGGCTACACCTTC. This codes for CATSDPGTIDVYGYTF.

The V and J genes are TRBV2 and TRBJ2-7; D gene ambiguous. Trimming removed 1 base at V and 3 bases at J, with 10 bases between. CDR1 and CDR2 (germline): SNHLY, FYNNEI. CDR3 length: 14 amino acids. The CDR3 is CASSEGRIGYEQYF. CDR3 in DNA: TGTGCCAGCAGTGAAGGCCGGATAGGCTACGAGCAGTACTTC.

The CDR3 DNA sequence: TGTGCCAGCAGCTTAACTAGCGGGAACTACGAGCAGTACTTC. This gives the protein CASSLTSGNYEQYF. The chain links TRBV7-3 to TRBJ2-7; the match to TRBD2 covers 8 bases. From germline, CDR1 is SGHTA and CDR2 FQGTGA. V lost 0 bases and J lost 3; bases outside the gene matches: 1. The CDR3 is 14 amino acids.

The chain recombines TRBV6-2 or TRBV6-3 with TRBJ2-7; TRBD1 matches at 7 bases. Losses at the gene ends were 6 bases for V and 11 bases for J; bases not matched to a gene: 13. Germline CDR1 is MNHEY and CDR2 is SVGEGT. The CDR3 covers 13 residues. The chain's CDR3 is CASSAYRGGEEYF. CDR3 DNA sequence: TGTGCCAGCAGCGCCTACAGGGGCGGTGAGGAGTACTTC.

This clone has a handful of counts. The chain links TRBV15 to TRBJ2-7, with a weak D call TRBD2 (5 bases). Trimming left V 4 bases short and J 0 bases short, with 13 bases between. CDR1 LNHNV and CDR2 YYDKDF come from the germline V gene (reference sequence). This CDR3 comprises 15 residues. The CDR3 protein is CATSKRTGSSYEQYF. CDR3 nucleotide sequence: TGTGCCACCAGCAAAAGGACGGGGAGCTCCTACGAGCAGTACTTC.

The chain recombines TRBV6-2 or TRBV6-3 with TRBJ1-2; no firm D call. The V gene's germline CDR1 is MNHEY and CDR2 SVGEGT. The V end was cut by 5 bases, the J end by 2 bases, with 6 bases between. The CDR3 totals 12 residues. Written as DNA, the CDR3 is TGTGCCAGCAGTCAACTAAACTATGGCTACACCTTC. Its protein is CASSQLNYGYTF.

The chain joins TRBV3-1 (or the pseudogene TRBV3-2) to TRBJ2-3; D remains unclear. V lost 5 bases and J lost 6, with 18 bases in between. This CDR3 contains 15 residues. From germline, CDR1 is LGHDT and CDR2 YNNKEL (reference sequence). CDR3 sequence (DNA): TGTGCCAGCAGCTCTTCCCATAGATTTGTGGATACGCAGTATTTT. Translated: CASSSSHRFVDTQYF.

This chain connects TRBV27 to TRBJ2-1; TRBD2 matches 15 bases. Trimming took 6 bases from V and 8 from J; bases not matched to a gene: 8. Germline-derived CDR1 and CDR2 are MNHEY and SMNVEV (reference sequence). This CDR3 comprises 16 residues. The DNA of the CDR3 is TGTGCCAGCAGCGGACTAGCGGGAGGGATTTGGGATGAGCAGTTCTTC. This encodes CASSGLAGGIWDEQFF.

This clone was counted only a few times. The chain links TRBV4-1 to TRBJ2-7; 10 bases are a match to TRBD2. The trim removed 0 bases at V and 6 bases at J, leaving 11 bases unmatched. The CDR3 contains 17 residues. Germline values: CDR1 MGHRA, CDR2 YSYEKL. As DNA, the CDR3 is TGCGCCAGCAGCCAAGAATTAGGACCAGCGGGAGGGGGCGAGCAGTACTTC. Translated: CASSQELGPAGGGEQYF.

On this clone: This sample includes further DNA sequences coding for the same CDR3. The chain has TRBV18 and TRBJ2-7; D remains unclear. V lost 2 bases and J lost 1, with 3 bases in between. Germline assignment: CDR1 KGHSH and CDR2 LQKENI. The CDR3 sequence is 12 residues long. The CDR3 loop is CASSPGSYEQYF. CDR3 sequence (DNA): TGTGCCAGCTCACCAGGGTCCTACGAGCAGTACTTC.

The chain links TRBV5-1 to TRBJ2-1, with 7 positions matching TRBD2. Germline V gene lookup returns CDR1 SGHRS and CDR2 YFSETQ. With 6 bases clipped from V and 5 bases from J, the junction kept 11 bases outside the gene matches. The CDR3 consists of 15 residues. This CDR3 is CASKGSGTTNNEQFF. The CDR3 DNA reads as TGCGCCAGCAAAGGATCCGGGACTACTAACAATGAGCAGTTCTTC.

This chain connects TRBV28 to TRBJ1-1, with a tentative D call TRBD1 (6 bases). This CDR3 spans 15 amino acids. Germline V lookup: CDR1 MDHEN, CDR2 SYDVKM. Trimming took 7 bases from V and 0 from J, leaving 15 bases between them. The CDR3 sequence: CASNRAGGVNTEAFF. The CDR3 DNA reads TGTGCCAGCAATAGGGCCGGGGGCGTGAACACTGAAGCTTTCTTT. Full variable domain (outside the CDR3, taken from reference TRBV28 and TRBJ1-1): DVKVTQSSRYLVKRTGEKVFLECVQDMDHENMFWYRQDPGLGLRLIYFSYDVKMKEKGDIPEGYSVSREKKERFSLILESASTNQTSMYLCASNRAGGVNTEAFFGQGTRLTVV.

V gene TRBV7-2 combines with J gene TRBJ2-7, with 10 bases identical to TRBD2. The germline V gene has CDR1 SGHTA and CDR2 FQGNSA. V was clipped by 1 base and J by 1 base; unmatched bases: 7. The CDR3 extends over 17 amino acids. The CDR3 DNA reads TGTGCCAGCAGCTTAGTAGGGAGCGGGAGGGCTTCCTACGAGCAGTACTTC. It yields the protein CASSLVGSGRASYEQYF.

This chain links TRBV7-9 with TRBJ2-5; D is possibly TRBD1 or TRBD2 (5 bases each). Germline CDR1 is SEHNR and CDR2 is FQNEAQ (reference sequence). The CDR3 sequence is 15 residues long. V gave up 1 base and J gave up 1 base, with 10 bases separating them. Here the CDR3 DNA reads TGTGCCAGCAGCTTAGAACCCGGGGCCCAAGAGACCCAGTACTTC. Its translation: CASSLEPGAQETQYF.

The rearrangement links TRBV30 to TRBJ1-1; D not certain. Germline V CDR1 and CDR2: GTSNPN, SVGIG (reference sequence). Trimming removed 1 base from V and 7 bases from J, with 7 bases in between. This CDR3 spans 11 amino acids. The CDR3 loop reads CAWSGRDEAFF. In DNA, the CDR3 is TGTGCCTGGAGTGGGAGGGATGAAGCTTTCTTT.

J is TRBJ2-3 and V is TRBV2; 9 bases line up with TRBD1. CDR1 SNHLY and CDR2 FYNNEI come from the germline V gene. The CDR3 has 13 residues. The trim removed 4 bases at V and 7 bases at J, leaving 3 bases unmatched. In DNA, the CDR3 is TGTGCCAGCAGTGGGACAGGGGAGAATACGCAGTATTTT. Its translation: CASSGTGENTQYF.

This clone has only one observation. The chain employs TRBV5-1 and TRBJ2-5; D is perhaps TRBD1 or TRBD2 (6 bases each). V was clipped by 4 bases and J by 5 bases, with 18 bases between them. Germline V CDR1 and CDR2: SGHRS, YFSETQ. The CDR3 extends over 15 amino acids. Here the CDR3 DNA reads TGCGCCAGCAGCCCGACCCGGGGGCGAGGGGAGACCCAGTACTTC. It is translated as CASSPTRGRGETQYF.

This clone was observed a single time. The chain uses TRBV18 and TRBJ2-7, with TRBD2 identical over 9 bases. The J segment lost 1 base and the V segment lost 5 bases, leaving 6 bases of the junction unmatched. Germline values: CDR1 KGHSH, CDR2 LQKENI. The CDR3 has 15 residues. CDR3 DNA sequence: TGTGCCAGCTCAACAATAGCGGGAGCTTCCTACGAGCAGTACTTC. Its protein product is CASSTIAGASYEQYF.

The V call is TRBV11-2, the J call TRBJ1-3, with D possibly TRBD1 on 5 matching bases. Germline V CDR1 and CDR2: SGHAT, FQNNGV. Between the trimmed V and J ends, which lost 4 bases and 1 base, there was a span of 11 bases. The CDR3 contains 15 residues. The CDR3 DNA reads as TGTGCCAGCAGCTCCTTACGGGGGTCTGGAAACACCATATATTTT. Protein sequence: CASSSLRGSGNTIYF.